This TCR beta chain appears in the sequencing data of a study of blood T cells in healthy people across ages. Broader study findings: Higher diversity, along with more naive CD4+ cells, distinguished long-lived donors from aged donors.

Primers used in a second PCR of about 7 to 11 cycles were a sample-barcoded 5' primer and a J-beta primer mix. TCRdb re-called the 5' RACE reads with MiXCR, one entry per CDR3 protein. This sample has hundreds of thousands of distinct CDR3 sequences, with roughly two fifths found just once. Details on this clonotype: The antigen remains undetermined.

V lost 0 bases, J lost 2 bases, and 10 bases lay in between. The CDR3 totals 15 residues. Germline values: CDR1 SGHDN, CDR2 FVKESK. The sequenced sample was blood. The rearrangement uses TRBV14 and TRBJ2-5; a weak D match, TRBD2 (5 bases). This TCR came from a woman in her sixties or seventies in good health. The CDR3 region is CASSQDRGSQETQYF. The CDR3 DNA reads as TGTGCCAGCAGCCAAGACCGGGGATCACAAGAGACCCAGTACTTC.